This TCR beta chain stems from a study of beta chain features in type 1 diabetes. The study's findings and limits: All four CD4+ subsets from Type 1 diabetes patients carried moderately but significantly shorter TCRB CDR3s.

Note on this clone: Its antigen is unidentified.

As every portion of the isolated RNA was reverse transcribed, the sequencing read expressed TCRB transcripts. Sequencing used immunoSEQ multiplex PCR; TCRdb keeps in-frame clones, though not all of them. The repertoire has some 410,000 clones, over 9.5% of them found once; the top ten carry 0.046%. The CDR3 length is 11 residues. Germline V gives CDR1 SNHLY, CDR2 FYNNEI. Between the trimmed V and J ends, which lost 11 bases and 1 base, there was a span of 8 bases. This TCR came from a woman under 30 in good health. The sequenced sample consisted of naive CD4+ T cells from blood. The chain links TRBV2 to TRBJ1-1; no definite D call. This chain's CDR3 is CAATANTEAFF. DNA of the CDR3: TGTGCCGCTACAGCGAACACTGAAGCTTTCTTT. The variable domain in full, with the rest retrieved from reference TRBV2 and TRBJ1-1, is EPEVTQTPSHQVTQMGQEVILRCVPISNHLYFYWYRQILGQKVEFLVSFYNNEISEKSEIFDDQFSVERPDGSNFTLKIRSTKLEDSAMYFCAATANTEAFFGQGTRLTVV.